This T cell receptor (beta chain) comes out of a study of blood T cells in healthy people across ages. CDR3 length: 16 amino acids. Unmatched junction bases numbered 9, after V lost 5 bases and J lost 5 bases. Germline values: CDR1 SGHTA, CDR2 FQGNSA. Each donor gave ten milliliters of peripheral blood. The study isolated at least 7 million PBMCs from each sample. Total RNA was extracted at no less than 5 micrograms per sample. Then a second PCR, running roughly 7 to 11 cycles, was carried out with a sample-barcoded 5' primer and a J-beta primer mix. TCRdb used MiXCR to reprocess the 5' RACE reads, holding one entry per CDR3 protein. This table holds 1,500,000 or so distinct CDR3 sequences, less than 45% found once.

The clonotype originates from a young woman in good health. The sequenced sample consisted of blood. This chain uses TRBV7-2 with TRBJ2-2; 9 bases agree with TRBD2. The DNA for the CDR3 is TGTGCCAGCAGCCGGAATAGCGGGAGTCGTACCGGGGAGCTGTTTTTT. It specifies CASSRNSGSRTGELFF.